This note documents a single T cell receptor (beta chain) sequence. This sample is part of a study of cytomegalovirus exposure and HLA in healthy donors. Study-level background: The 600 to 800 first-cohort repertoires shared a platform with the roughly 130 validation repertoires, as reported in a later analysis.

Germline assignment: CDR1 MRHNA and CDR2 SNTAGT. This CDR3 is built from 15 residues. J lost 4 bases, V lost 8 bases, and 7 bases had no gene match. Only in-frame clones appear in the TCRdb table, and some are missing; sequencing was by immunoSEQ multiplex PCR. The table shows about 190,000 clones, with roughly 82% occurring only once. Sequenced: PBMCs. The chain combines TRBV6-4 with TRBJ2-2, with 10 bases matching TRBD1. The clonotype was recovered from a woman aged 18-29 years in good health and CMV-seronegative. The CDR3 is CASGDRGAVTGELFF. The DNA of the CDR3 is TGTGCCAGCGGGGACAGGGGCGCGGTCACCGGGGAGCTGTTTTTT.